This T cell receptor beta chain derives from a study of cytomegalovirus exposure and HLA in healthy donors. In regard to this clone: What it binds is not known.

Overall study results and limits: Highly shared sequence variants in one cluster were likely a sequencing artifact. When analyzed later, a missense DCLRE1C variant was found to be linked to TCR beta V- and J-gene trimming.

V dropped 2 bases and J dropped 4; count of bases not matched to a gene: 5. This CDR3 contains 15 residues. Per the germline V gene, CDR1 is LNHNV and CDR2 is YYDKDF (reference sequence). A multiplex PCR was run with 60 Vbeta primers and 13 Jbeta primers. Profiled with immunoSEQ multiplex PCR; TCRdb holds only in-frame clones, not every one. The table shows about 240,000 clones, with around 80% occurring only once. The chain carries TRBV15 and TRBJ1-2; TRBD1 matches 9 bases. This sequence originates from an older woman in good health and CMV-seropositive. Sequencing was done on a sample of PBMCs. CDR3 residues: CATSRRTGDSYGYTF. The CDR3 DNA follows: TGTGCCACCAGCAGAAGGACAGGGGACAGCTATGGCTACACCTTC. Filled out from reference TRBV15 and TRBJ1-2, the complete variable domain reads DAMVIQNPRYQVTQFGKPVTLSCSQTLNHNVMYWYQQKSSQAPKLLFHYYDKDFNNEADTPDNFQSRRPNTSFCFLDIRSPGLGDTAMYLCATSRRTGDSYGYTFGSGTRLTVV.